Presented here are 32 T cell receptor beta chains from one specimen sequenced in a study of blood T cells in healthy people across ages. A second PCR of 7 to 11 cycles used a sample-barcoded 5' primer and a J-beta primer mix. TCRdb called the 5' RACE reads again in MiXCR, with one record for every CDR3 protein. In the table there are about 1.6 million distinct CDR3 sequences, roughly 32% of which are singletons. Sequencing was carried out using blood. The receptors derive from a woman younger than 45 in good health.

This clonotype was recorded a few times. The chain joins TRBV24-1 to TRBJ1-6; D is undetermined. With 0 bases removed from V and 8 bases from J, the gap between germline ends came to 13 bases. Germline lookup yields CDR1 KGHDR and CDR2 SFDVKD. This CDR3 is 16 amino acids long. The CDR3 loop reads CATSDLSFTDHSPLHF. Here the CDR3 DNA reads TGTGCCACCAGTGATTTGTCATTTACAGATCATTCACCCCTCCACTTT.

The J gene is TRBJ2-7, the V gene TRBV27, with a tentative D call TRBD1 (6 bases). The V end was cut by 1 base, the J end by 6 bases, with 7 bases between. The germline CDR1 and CDR2 sequences are MNHEY and SMNVEV (reference sequence). The CDR3 spans 12 residues. CDR3 loop: CASSLLQGEQYF. The DNA for the CDR3 is TGTGCCAGCAGTTTATTACAGGGCGAGCAGTACTTC.

There are a few counts of this clonotype. CDR3 nucleotide sequence: TGTGCCAGCAGTTTAAGGACAGGGGCCACCCCGTATACGCAGTATTTT. It codes for CASSLRTGATPYTQYF. The J gene is TRBJ2-3, the V gene TRBV12-3 or TRBV12-4; 9 bases match TRBD1. This CDR3 has 16 amino acids. V shed 2 bases and J 7 bases; nucleotides not matched to a gene: 10.

The J gene is TRBJ2-7, the V gene TRBV5-1; 9 nucleotides agree with TRBD1. The V gene end was trimmed by 7 bases and the J gene end by 5 bases; junction bases not matched to a gene: 10. CDR1 and CDR2 from the germline V gene are SGHRS and YFSETQ. The CDR3 is 14 residues long. The DNA of the CDR3 is TGCGCCAGCTGGCCTGGGACAGGGAAACACGAGCAGTACTTC. This translates into CASWPGTGKHEQYF.

This clonotype occurred a few times. Compared with germline, one end of the junction differs, possibly owing to a read error. The chain is built from TRBV5-1 and TRBJ2-3; tentative D call: TRBD2 (5 bases). The germline V gene encodes CDR1 SGHRS and CDR2 YFSETQ. The length of the CDR3 is 15 residues. CDR3 sequence: CASSPAGSITDAQYF. CDR3 bases: TGCGCCAGCAGCCCCGCGGGTTCGATCACAGATGCGCAGTATTTT. The full variable domain, rest sourced from reference TRBV5-1 and TRBJ2-3, is KAGVTQTPRYLIKTRGQQVTLSCSPISGHRSVSWYQQTPGQGLQFLFEYFSETQRNKGNFPGRFSGRQFSNSRSEMNVSTLELGDSALYLCASSPAGSITDAQYFGPGTRLTVL.

This clonotype has just a few counts. The chain joins TRBV7-2 to TRBJ1-2; perhaps TRBD1 as D (5 bases). The CDR3 runs to 15 residues. V lost 0 bases to trimming and J lost 6 bases, with 14 bases between them. Per germline, CDR1 SGHTA and CDR2 FQGNSA. CDR3 residues: CASSLAIQQVDGYTF. The CDR3 DNA reads TGTGCCAGCAGCTTAGCGATCCAACAGGTTGATGGCTACACCTTC.

The chain couples TRBV4-1 to TRBJ2-5; D unresolved. This CDR3 has 14 residues. Germline CDR1 reads MGHRA; CDR2 reads YSYEKL. Trimming cost V 4 bases and J 4 bases, with 13 bases left between them. Here the CDR3 DNA reads TGCGCCAGCAGCCCAAGTGCTGGCGGAGAGACCCAGTACTTC. It is translated as CASSPSAGGETQYF.

The chain combines TRBV13 with TRBJ1-6, with a weak D call TRBD1 (5 bases). The germline V gene encodes CDR1 PRHDT and CDR2 FYEKMQ (reference sequence). V lost 4 bases and J 12 bases, leaving 16 bases between the germline ends. This CDR3 spans 14 amino acids. The CDR3 sequence: CASSSIDSREPLHF. For the CDR3, the DNA is TGTGCCAGCAGCTCAATAGACAGCCGAGAACCCCTCCACTTT.

This rearrangement joins TRBV11-1 to TRBJ1-4; 7 nucleotides agree with TRBD1. The CDR3 contains 21 residues. Trimming at V came to 2 bases and at J to 0 bases, leaving 18 bases not matched to a gene. Germline assignment: CDR1 SGHAT and CDR2 FQDESV (reference sequence). CDR3 nucleotides: TGTGCCAGCAGCTTACGGGCGGGGGGACAGCTACTAGTTGCAACTAATGAAAAACTGTTTTTT. It translates to CASSLRAGGQLLVATNEKLFF.

The chain recombines TRBV2 with TRBJ2-1; no clear D. The CDR3 is 12 amino acids. Germline V gene sequence: CDR1 SNHLY, CDR2 FYNNEI. Trimming stripped 4 bases from V and 6 bases from J, with 7 bases between. The CDR3 DNA sequence: TGTGCCAGCAGTGCCCCCCGCAATGAGCAGTTCTTC. It codes for CASSAPRNEQFF.

The V gene is TRBV29-1, the J gene TRBJ1-1; TRBD1 is a possible D gene (5 bases). Trimming left V 6 bases short and J 6 bases short, with 14 bases between. This CDR3 comprises 12 residues. Looked up from germline, CDR1 is SQVTM and CDR2 is ANQGSEA. The CDR3 bases are TGCAGCGTGCGGTTGGGGGGATCTGAAGCTTTCTTT. This translates into CSVRLGGSEAFF.

This clonotype has a handful of counts. This sequence joins TRBV4-1 and TRBJ2-5; 9 nucleotides agree with TRBD2. V was clipped by 4 bases and J by 4 bases; unmatched bases: 4. This CDR3 comprises 14 residues. Germline-derived CDR1 and CDR2 are MGHRA and YSYEKL. The CDR3 loop is CASSLAGVLETQYF. The DNA for the CDR3 is TGCGCCAGCAGCCTAGCGGGAGTTCTAGAGACCCAGTACTTC.

The DNA for the CDR3 is TGCGCCAGCAGCTTAGGACCGGGACTCACGAACACCGGGGAGCTGTTTTTT. Translated: CASSLGPGLTNTGELFF. V gene TRBV5-1 combines with J gene TRBJ2-2; perhaps TRBD2 as D (6 bases). The CDR3 covers 17 residues. Germline-derived CDR1 and CDR2 are SGHRS and YFSETQ. V was clipped by 2 bases and J by 0 bases, with 14 bases between them.

This chain uses TRBV3-1 with TRBJ2-3, with 9 bases that match TRBD2. Germline loops: CDR1 LGHDT, CDR2 YNNKEL (reference sequence). This CDR3 is 16 amino acids long. V shed 2 bases, J shed 2 bases, and the junction held 5 bases outside the gene matches. CDR3 region: CASSQTTSGLTDTQYF. Here the CDR3 DNA reads TGTGCCAGCAGCCAAACTACTAGCGGGCTCACAGATACGCAGTATTTT.

The rearrangement uses TRBV20-1 and TRBJ2-1; 9 bases map to TRBD2. The CDR3 length is 15 residues. The germline gives CDR1 DFQATT, CDR2 SNEGSKA (reference sequence). V trimming: 0 bases; J trimming: 7 bases; junction bases outside the gene matches: 7. Here the CDR3 reads CSARDIAGGLNEQFF. In DNA form, the CDR3 reads TGCAGTGCTAGAGATATTGCGGGAGGGTTGAATGAGCAGTTCTTC.

This clonotype turned up a few times. The V call is TRBV30, the J call TRBJ2-7; 7 bases are shared with TRBD1. V was pared by 0 bases and J by 0 bases, with 5 bases of the junction left unmatched. This CDR3 spans 15 amino acids. CDR1 is GTSNPN and CDR2 is SVGIG in the germline V gene (reference sequence). CDR3 DNA sequence: TGTGCCTGGAGTGTACGACGGGACAGCTCCTACGAGCAGTACTTC. The encoded protein is CAWSVRRDSSYEQYF.

The J gene is TRBJ2-5, the V gene TRBV20-1; 10 bases fit TRBD2. Germline CDR1 reads DFQATT; CDR2 reads SNEGSKA (reference sequence). V shed 4 bases and J 7 bases; nucleotides not matched to a gene: 12. There are 15 residues in the CDR3. The CDR3 coding sequence is TGCAGTGCTACTATCGGGACTAGCGTTGAAGGGACCCAGTACTTC. It codes for CSATIGTSVEGTQYF.

This clonotype was observed a handful of times. V gene TRBV7-9 combines with J gene TRBJ2-1; TRBD2 matches at 10 bases. Germline CDR1 reads SEHNR; CDR2 reads FQNEAQ (reference sequence). J lost 2 bases, V lost 5 bases, and 3 bases had no gene match. The CDR3 has 15 residues. CDR3 region: CASSALAGAYNEQFF. The CDR3 nucleotides read TGTGCCAGCAGCGCCCTAGCGGGAGCCTACAATGAGCAGTTCTTC.

The rearrangement joins TRBV11-1 to TRBJ2-5; TRBD2 agrees at 8 bases. V shed 8 bases, J shed 7 bases, and the junction held 9 bases outside the gene matches. This CDR3 contains 13 residues. Germline-derived CDR1 and CDR2 are SGHAT and FQDESV (reference sequence). This CDR3 is CASRRGDPGTQYF. CDR3 in DNA: TGTGCCAGCCGGCGGGGGGATCCAGGGACCCAGTACTTC.

The V and J genes are TRBV14 and TRBJ1-2; D not certain. This CDR3 has 12 amino acids. Germline V gene sequence: CDR1 SGHDN, CDR2 FVKESK. V shed 4 bases and J shed 13 bases, with 16 bases lying between them. CDR3 protein: CASSPTVGKSTF. The CDR3 DNA is TGTGCCAGCAGCCCCACCGTCGGGAAGAGCACCTTC.

This clonotype was detected a few times. The chain carries TRBV5-1 and TRBJ1-2; weak D call: TRBD1 (6 bases). In germline, CDR1 is SGHRS, CDR2 YFSETQ. The V and J ends lost 4 bases and 4 bases respectively, with 14 bases between them. CDR3 length: 14 amino acids. CDR3 residues: CASSREGGGYGYTF. DNA of the CDR3: TGCGCCAGCAGCAGGGAAGGAGGGGGCTATGGCTACACCTTC.

This chain joins TRBV12-5 and TRBJ1-1; D remains ambiguous. Germline V gene sequence: CDR1 LGHNT, CDR2 FRNRAP. V shed 5 bases and J shed 6 bases, with 10 bases lying between them. The CDR3 length is 12 residues. The CDR3 loop is CASGTPGAEAFF. The CDR3, as DNA: TGTGCTAGTGGTACCCCTGGGGCTGAAGCTTTCTTT.

The chain recombines TRBV5-1 with TRBJ2-5; the D is unclear. This CDR3 has 12 residues. The V gene's germline CDR1 is SGHRS and CDR2 YFSETQ. Trimming stripped 3 bases from V and 5 bases from J, with 8 bases between. In nucleotides, the CDR3 is TGCGCCAGCAGCTACCAAAGCGAGACCCAGTACTTC. The encoded protein is CASSYQSETQYF.

This chain uses TRBV10-2 with TRBJ1-5; D not certain. Germline V gives CDR1 WSHSY, CDR2 SAAADI. CDR3 length equals 13 residues. V was cut by 4 bases and J by 3 bases, with 7 bases left in between. The CDR3 spells CASSVEDNQPQHF. The DNA of the CDR3 is TGCGCCAGCAGTGTAGAGGACAATCAGCCCCAGCATTTT.

The rearrangement uses TRBV30 and TRBJ2-7; perhaps TRBD1 as D (5 bases). The V end was cut by 2 bases, the J end by 7 bases, with 9 bases between. This CDR3 comprises 11 residues. Germline CDR1 is GTSNPN and CDR2 is SVGIG (reference sequence). CDR3 bases: TGTGCCTGGAGTACCAGGGAAGAGCAGTACTTC. The encoded protein is CAWSTREEQYF.

The chain has TRBV5-5 and TRBJ2-5; TRBD1 aligns across 9 bases. CDR1 and CDR2 (germline): SGHKS, YYEKEE (reference sequence). The CDR3 runs 15 residues. J lost 5 bases, V lost 0 bases, and 5 bases had no gene match. CDR3 bases: TGTGCCAGCAGCTTGGTGGGGACAGGGATTGAGACCCAGTACTTC. This sequence encodes CASSLVGTGIETQYF. Full variable domain (missing parts from reference TRBV5-5 and TRBJ2-5): DAGVTQSPTHLIKTRGQQVTLRCSPISGHKSVSWYQQVLGQGPQFIFQYYEKEERGRGNFPDRFSARQFPNYSSELNVNALLLGDSALYLCASSLVGTGIETQYFGPGTRLLVL.

The chain recombines TRBV18 with TRBJ1-4; TRBD1 matches 7 bases. Germline V lookup: CDR1 KGHSH, CDR2 LQKENI. The CDR3 length is 15 residues. The V segment lost 5 bases and the J segment 7 bases; nucleotides outside the gene matches: 10. CDR3 sequence: CASSSVAGDSEKLFF. For the CDR3, the DNA is TGTGCCAGCTCATCAGTGGCAGGGGACAGTGAAAAACTGTTTTTT.

V usage is TRBV5-1 and J usage is TRBJ2-7; D possibly corresponds to TRBD2 (5 bases). Trimming removed 4 bases at V and 3 bases at J, with 14 bases between. In germline, CDR1 is SGHRS, CDR2 YFSETQ. CDR3 length: 14 residues. The CDR3 is CASSDHLAGYEQYF. The CDR3 DNA sequence: TGCGCCAGCAGCGACCACTTGGCGGGCTACGAGCAGTACTTC.

This clonotype was found a few times. The V call is TRBV4-1, the J call TRBJ2-1, with TRBD2 identical over 16 bases. Germline values: CDR1 MGHRA, CDR2 YSYEKL. The V segment lost 0 bases and the J segment 14 bases; nucleotides outside the gene matches: 7. The CDR3 has 16 residues. This chain's CDR3 is CASSQDGGLAGGSKFF. CDR3 bases: TGCGCCAGCAGCCAAGATGGGGGACTAGCGGGGGGGTCGAAGTTCTTC.

This clonotype occurred many times. V is TRBV20-1 and J is TRBJ2-7, with D unclear. The CDR3 consists of 14 residues. CDR1 is DFQATT, CDR2 SNEGSKA, per germline (reference sequence). With 0 bases removed from V and 2 bases from J, the gap between germline ends came to 11 bases. The CDR3 coding sequence is TGCAGTGCTAGAGACGGCGGAAGCCCCTACGAGCAGTACTTC. It yields the protein CSARDGGSPYEQYF.

This chain joins TRBV20-1 and TRBJ1-5, with D possibly matching TRBD1 (6 bases). This CDR3 has 15 residues. Deletions cut 6 bases from V and 6 bases from J, with 21 bases between. The V gene's germline CDR1 is DFQATT and CDR2 SNEGSKA (reference sequence). In nucleotides, the CDR3 is TGCAGTGCGGCCCCCTTTGGAGGGGGGGCTCAGCCCCAGCATTTT. Translating it yields CSAAPFGGGAQPQHF.

The genes are TRBV20-1 and TRBJ1-2; 8 nucleotides line up with TRBD1. This CDR3 region has 13 residues. With 1 base clipped from V and 7 bases from J, the junction kept 5 bases outside the gene matches. Germline values: CDR1 DFQATT, CDR2 SNEGSKA (reference sequence). The CDR3 sequence is CSARAETGGGYTF. The DNA of the CDR3 is TGCAGTGCTAGAGCTGAAACAGGGGGTGGCTACACCTTC.